This is a list of T cell receptor beta chains from one sample in a study of T cells in Graves' hyperthyroidism and ophthalmopathy. TCRdb re-derived calls from the multiplex PCR reads in MiXCR, one entry per CDR3 protein. This repertoire shows around 580,000 distinct CDR3 sequences, roughly 17% found once; its top ten account for roughly 18%. Sequenced material: blood. These receptors came from a woman aged 18 to 35 with Graves' hyperthyroidism. Each CDR3 is given with its conserved first and last residue. A D gene is named only where the DNA matches it firmly. Some rows have no size entry. The others give once, few or many, or a class for an expanded clone.

D,V,J,size,DNA,CDR3
TRBD1,TRBV6-4,TRBJ1-1,.,TGTGCCAGCAGTAAGGGGGCTAGCACTGAAGCTTTCTTT,CASSKGASTEAFF
TRBD1,TRBV6-1,TRBJ1-1,few,TGTGCCAGCAGTACAAACCTTCGGGACAGGGGGCTAAGAATGAACACTGAAGCTTTCTTT,CASSTNLRDRGLRMNTEAFF
.,TRBV19,TRBJ2-1,.,TGTGTCAGTGGCAGGGCTAGCTCCTACAATGAGCAGTTCTTC,CVSGRASSYNEQFF
TRBD2,TRBV4-1,TRBJ2-3,few,TGCGCCAGCAGCCCCCGGGGGGAGACCGGCGCAGATACGCAGTATTTT,CASSPRGETGADTQYF
.,TRBV7-8,TRBJ1-1,many,TGTGCCAGCAGCCTCAGCTCGGGTGTGACTGAAGCTTTCTTT,CASSLSSGVTEAFF
.,TRBV7-3,TRBJ2-3,few,TGTGCCAGCAAACCCGCAGGGACCACAGATACGCAGTATTTT,CASKPAGTTDTQYF
.,TRBV25-1,TRBJ2-7,.,TGTGCCAGCAGTGAACCGGCAGGGGACGAGCAGTACTTC,CASSEPAGDEQYF
.,TRBV9,TRBJ1-1,few,TGTGCCAGCAGCGTCACAGGACAGAACACTGAAGCTTTCTTT,CASSVTGQNTEAFF
TRBD1,TRBV20-1,TRBJ1-5,many,TGCAGTGCTAGACCTAGCTTCCGGACAGGGGCAATTAGCAATCAGCCCCAGCATTTT,CSARPSFRTGAISNQPQHF
.,TRBV29-1,TRBJ1-1,.,TGCAGCGCCTTTGGGAGGACTGAAGCTTTCTTT,CSAFGRTEAFF
.,TRBV5-4,TRBJ1-1,.,TGTGCCAGCAGCTTGGAACCCCGGATGGGGGACACTGAAGCTTTCTTT,CASSLEPRMGDTEAFF
.,TRBV30,TRBJ2-5,many,TGTGCCTGGGGTCCCGGGGCGACCCAGGGGGAGACCCAGTACTTC,CAWGPGATQGETQYF
TRBD1,TRBV5-4,TRBJ1-1,.,TGTGCCAGCAGCTTCGGGGACAGGGCTTTCTTT,CASSFGDRAFF
.,TRBV18,TRBJ1-3,many,TGTGCCAGCTCACCGACATCCGGAAACACCATATATTTT,CASSPTSGNTIYF
.,TRBV12-3/TRBV12-4,TRBJ2-3,many,TGTGCCAGCAGGGCTGGAAGGACAGATACGCAGTATTTT,CASRAGRTDTQYF
TRBD2,TRBV28,TRBJ2-3,many,TGTGCCAGCAGTTTGGAGTTGAGCGGGAGGGCCTCAGATACGCAGTATTTT,CASSLELSGRASDTQYF
TRBD1,TRBV6-2/TRBV6-3,TRBJ1-5,.,TGTGCCAGCAGCCGGATCGACAGGGGAGGGGCAGAGCAGCCCCAGCATTTT,CASSRIDRGGAEQPQHF
.,TRBV10-3,TRBJ2-7,.,TGTGCCATCAGTGAGTCGACTCGTGGCCCAAATGGGGAGCAGTACTTC,CAISESTRGPNGEQYF
.,TRBV4-1,TRBJ2-2,.,TGCGCCAGCAGCGTTTCTAGCAAGGCCGGGGAGCTGTTTTTT,CASSVSSKAGELFF
TRBD2,TRBV18,TRBJ2-3,.,TGTGCCAGCTCACTGAAGACTAGCGGGGGCCCTAGCACAGATACGCAGTATTTT,CASSLKTSGGPSTDTQYF
.,TRBV2,TRBJ2-1,many,TGTGCCAGCAGTGAAGCTGCATACAATGAGCAGTTCTTC,CASSEAAYNEQFF
.,TRBV6-1,TRBJ2-1,few,TGTGCCAGCAGTGCCGATACAGGAATCAATGAGCAGTTCTTC,CASSADTGINEQFF
.,TRBV5-1,TRBJ2-7,few,TGCGCCAGCAGCTTAGGCGGGATTACCTACGAGCAGTACTTC,CASSLGGITYEQYF
TRBD2,TRBV28,TRBJ2-7,many,TGTGCCAGCACTCCCCTGGGAGGGTACGAGCAGTACTTC,CASTPLGGYEQYF
TRBD2,TRBV11-2,TRBJ2-1,few,TGTGCCAGCGGGGGGGGGGACGGGGGGAACAATGAGCAGTTCTTC,CASGGGDGGNNEQFF
.,TRBV29-1,TRBJ1-2,few,TGCAGCGTACCCCGGGACACCACCAACTATGGCTACACCTTC,CSVPRDTTNYGYTF
TRBD2,TRBV24-1,TRBJ2-1,.,TGTGCCACCAGTGGGGGACTAGCGAGGTCCTACAATGAGCAGTTCTTC,CATSGGLARSYNEQFF
TRBD2,TRBV18,TRBJ2-1,many,TGTGCCAGCTCACCACCGACGGGGGGGACCCACAATGAGCAGTTCTTC,CASSPPTGGTHNEQFF
TRBD2,TRBV7-3,TRBJ2-1,few,TGTGCCAGTGGGGGCCCTACTAGCGGGGGGTCCTACAATGAGCAGTTCTTC,CASGGPTSGGSYNEQFF
.,TRBV2,TRBJ2-3,many,TGTGCCAGGAGGGGTAGTTCATCCTACACAGATACGCAGTATTTT,CARRGSSSYTDTQYF